These T cell receptor beta chains were read from a single sample in a study of human T cells and chemical hapten exposure. TCRdb re-analysed the RACE reads in MiXCR, keeping a single row per CDR3 protein. This table has around 69,000 distinct CDR3 sequences, about 9% appearing once. The sequenced sample was whole blood, obtained in connection with sensitization to the hapten diphenylcyclopropenone (DPC). Every receptor here comes from a woman aged 45 to 65 with alopecia areata. Some clones in this sample may be carry-over from other donors' samples. The CDR3 runs from the conserved cysteine through the conserved F or W. The D gene is left open where the match is weak. Size values are once, few and many counts, or a class for expanded clones, and some rows have none.

d_gene: NA
j_gene: TRBJ2-6
abundance: many
v_gene: TRBV20-1
CDR3nt: TGCAGTGCAAGACAGGTCACAGGGGCCAACGTCCTGACTTTC
CDR3aa: CSARQVTGANVLTF

d_gene: NA
j_gene: TRBJ2-3
abundance: NA
v_gene: TRBV10-1
CDR3nt: TGCGCCAGCAGTGAGTCCGGGGGCACAGATACGCAGTATTTT
CDR3aa: CASSESGGTDTQYF

d_gene: NA
j_gene: TRBJ1-1
abundance: few
v_gene: TRBV29-1
CDR3nt: TGCAGCGTTAAGGATTGGGCCACTGAAGCTTTCTTT
CDR3aa: CSVKDWATEAFF

d_gene: NA
j_gene: TRBJ1-2
abundance: NA
v_gene: TRBV6-5
CDR3nt: TGTGCCACTTCCGGCAGGGACTATGGCTACACCTTC
CDR3aa: CATSGRDYGYTF

d_gene: NA
j_gene: TRBJ2-1
abundance: few
v_gene: TRBV27
CDR3nt: TGTGCCAGCAGTCCCCTAGGGTCCGGCAATGAGCAGTTCTTC
CDR3aa: CASSPLGSGNEQFF

d_gene: NA
j_gene: TRBJ1-1
abundance: many
v_gene: TRBV10-3
CDR3nt: TGTGCCATCAGAGCTGACAGGTTGGACACTGAAGCTTTCTTT
CDR3aa: CAIRADRLDTEAFF

d_gene: NA
j_gene: TRBJ2-3
abundance: NA
v_gene: TRBV5-1
CDR3nt: TGCGCCAGCAGCTTGGGGACTCTATATTCCCCGCAGTATTTT
CDR3aa: CASSLGTLYSPQYF

d_gene: NA
j_gene: TRBJ2-1
abundance: few
v_gene: TRBV27
CDR3nt: TGTGCCAGCAGTCTCACACAGGGGGGGGTGAATGAGCAGTTCTTC
CDR3aa: CASSLTQGGVNEQFF

d_gene: NA
j_gene: TRBJ2-1
abundance: few
v_gene: TRBV19
CDR3nt: TGTGCCAGTAGTCCCCCCCAGTTGCGTGAGCAGTTCTTC
CDR3aa: CASSPPQLREQFF

d_gene: NA
j_gene: TRBJ1-5
abundance: many
v_gene: TRBV6-5
CDR3nt: TGTGCCAGCAGTTCGAGAGAGAATCAGCCCCAGCATTTT
CDR3aa: CASSSRENQPQHF

d_gene: NA
j_gene: TRBJ1-2
abundance: many
v_gene: TRBV9
CDR3nt: TGTGCCAGCAGCGGGGTTATCCAGTATGGCTACACCTTC
CDR3aa: CASSGVIQYGYTF

d_gene: TRBD1
j_gene: TRBJ1-1
abundance: few
v_gene: TRBV27
CDR3nt: TGTGCCAGCCGGGGGACAGGGTGGACTGAAGCTTTCTTT
CDR3aa: CASRGTGWTEAFF

d_gene: NA
j_gene: TRBJ1-4
abundance: many
v_gene: TRBV6-2/TRBV6-3
CDR3nt: TGTGCCAGCAGTTATCTACCAACTAATGAAAAACTGTTTTTT
CDR3aa: CASSYLPTNEKLFF

d_gene: NA
j_gene: TRBJ1-5
abundance: NA
v_gene: TRBV6-2/TRBV6-3
CDR3nt: TGTGCCAGCAGTAGTCGGGGCCTCAGCAATCAGCCCCAGCATTTT
CDR3aa: CASSSRGLSNQPQHF

d_gene: TRBD1
j_gene: TRBJ2-7
abundance: few
v_gene: TRBV7-2
CDR3nt: TGTGCCAGCAGCTTGAAGGGGGCCCACGAGCAGTACTTC
CDR3aa: CASSLKGAHEQYF

d_gene: NA
j_gene: TRBJ1-1
abundance: NA
v_gene: TRBV18
CDR3nt: TGTGCCAGCTCACCTTCAGGAGCGGGCACTGAAGCTTTCTTT
CDR3aa: CASSPSGAGTEAFF

d_gene: NA
j_gene: TRBJ2-3
abundance: NA
v_gene: TRBV3-1
CDR3nt: TGTGCCAGCAGCCCCTTCTCCGTATCCTCGGCACCAGATACGCAGTATTTT
CDR3aa: CASSPFSVSSAPDTQYF

d_gene: TRBD1
j_gene: TRBJ2-7
abundance: NA
v_gene: TRBV29-1
CDR3nt: TGCAGCGTGGACACGACAGGGGGAGGCGAGCAGTACTTC
CDR3aa: CSVDTTGGGEQYF